Listed below are T cell receptor beta chains from one sample, sequenced in a study of T cell responses to AZD1222 COVID-19 vaccine. TCRdb's copy holds only in-frame clones and misses some; the assay was immunoSEQ multiplex PCR. In the table there are 100,000 to 150,000 clones, roughly 88% of which are singletons. Sequences were derived from peripheral blood, sampled on day 0 of MenACWY control vaccination. The receptors shown here come from an adult in good health. CDR3s include the opening cysteine and the closing phenylalanine or tryptophan. D genes are given only for firm matches. The size field is filled for only some rows; it gives once, few, many or a size class.

>NA|TRBJ2-5|TRBD2|TRBV14
TGTGCCAGCAGCCAAGGCTACACTGAATTAGCGGGAGACGCGGAGACCCAGTACTTC
CASSQGYTELAGDAETQYF
>NA|TRBJ2-1|TRBD2|TRBV7-9
TGTGCCAGCAGCTTCCTAGCGGGAGGGCCCGACAATGAGCAGTTCTTC
CASSFLAGGPDNEQFF
>NA|TRBJ1-2|TRBD1|TRBV11-2
TGTGCCAGCAGCTTAGTTTGGACAGGGGTTAGTAGCTATGGCTACACCTTC
CASSLVWTGVSSYGYTF
>NA|TRBJ2-3|TRBD2|TRBV6-4
TGTGCCAGCAGTGACCCGGGACTAGCGGGATCTAGCACAGATACGCAGTATTTT
CASSDPGLAGSSTDTQYF
>few|TRBJ1-2|NA|TRBV28
TGTGCCAGCAGTTTATACCCCCTCACCCTTGTAGGCAACTATGGCTACACCTTC
CASSLYPLTLVGNYGYTF
>NA|TRBJ1-6|NA|TRBV7-2
TGTGCCAGCAGCTCCCACAGAATGCTGAATTCACCCCTCCACTTT
CASSSHRMLNSPLHF
>NA|TRBJ2-2|TRBD2|TRBV9
TGTGCCAGCAGCGGCGGGGCTAGCGGGGTCCTGGGCCGGGAGCTGTTTTTT
CASSGGASGVLGRELFF
>NA|TRBJ2-1|NA|TRBV5-5
TGTGCCAGCAGCTTGGGCCTGGATACCTACAATGAGCAGTTCTTC
CASSLGLDTYNEQFF
>NA|TRBJ2-1|NA|TRBV2
TGTGCCAGCAGTGAAGGTCGTAGCTCCTACAATGAGCAGTTCTTC
CASSEGRSSYNEQFF
>NA|TRBJ2-6|NA|TRBV11-3
TGTGCCAGCAGCCCAGGACAGCTCTGGGACTCTGGGGCCAACGTCCTGACTTTC
CASSPGQLWDSGANVLTF